The 21 T cell receptor beta chains below were found in one sample sequenced in a study of OX40 agonist ivuxolimab in advanced cancers. This table comes from immunoSEQ multiplex PCR, and its TCRdb copy is limited to in-frame clones, with some not included. The sample has more than 70,000 clones, around 91% seen once; the top ten hold about 3%. The sequences come from CD4+ or CD8+ T cells sorted from blood, collected in a trial of the OX40 agonist ivuxolimab. The receptors originated from an adult with an advanced solid tumor such as melanoma, head and neck, liver or kidney cancer.

The chain carries TRBV28 and TRBJ1-1; D gene uncertain. V shed 2 bases and J shed 9 bases, with 10 bases lying between them. The V gene's germline CDR1 is MDHEN and CDR2 SYDVKM. The CDR3 totals 12 residues. CDR3 nucleotides: TGTGCCAGCAGTTTACTCATGTCTCAAGCTTTCTTT. This translates into CASSLLMSQAFF.

This clone appeared a few times. V usage is TRBV6-1 and J usage is TRBJ1-2; 8 positions match TRBD1. The CDR3 is made up of 15 amino acids. Trimming took 5 bases from V and 5 from J; bases not matched to a gene: 10. Germline CDR1 reads MNHNS; CDR2 reads SASEGT. The chain's CDR3 is CASSKGDRILYGYTF. The CDR3 bases are TGTGCCAGCAGTAAAGGGGACAGGATCCTTTATGGCTACACCTTC.

The chain combines TRBV5-1 with TRBJ2-7; D is undetermined. Deletions cut 0 bases from V and 2 bases from J, with 12 bases between. This CDR3 is 15 amino acids long. The V gene's germline CDR1 is SGHRS and CDR2 YFSETQ. The CDR3 spells CASSLDIGATYEQYF. Here the CDR3 DNA reads TGCGCCAGCAGCTTGGACATAGGAGCCACCTACGAGCAGTACTTC.

In this sample, this clone turned up once. CDR3 sequence (DNA): TGTGCCAGCAGCTCCTACAGGTCGGGTGAGCAGTTCTTC. Its protein is CASSSYRSGEQFF. This chain connects TRBV11-2 to TRBJ2-1, with D tentatively TRBD1 (5 bases). This CDR3 contains 13 residues. Germline V gene lookup returns CDR1 SGHAT and CDR2 FQNNGV. The germline V and J ends were trimmed by 4 bases and 9 bases, with 13 bases remaining between them.

The chain carries TRBV27 and TRBJ1-2; D ambiguous. Germline loops: CDR1 MNHEY, CDR2 SMNVEV (reference sequence). This CDR3 is 14 amino acids long. V was pared by 6 bases and J by 4 bases, with 15 bases between. As DNA, the CDR3 is TGTGCCAGCAGACCCGGAGACATTCCCTATGGCTACACCTTC. It is translated as CASRPGDIPYGYTF.

The genes are TRBV28 and TRBJ2-3; D remains unclear. Germline assignment: CDR1 MDHEN and CDR2 SYDVKM. The CDR3 is 12 amino acids. V shed 4 bases and J shed 4 bases, with 6 bases lying between them. Here the CDR3 DNA reads TGTGCCAGCAGTTCCTTCTCAGATACGCAGTATTTT. Its protein product is CASSSFSDTQYF.

This chain links TRBV10-2 with TRBJ2-5, with 12 positions matching TRBD2. V gave up 7 bases and J gave up 4 bases; unmatched junction bases: 1. The CDR3 runs to 13 residues. Germline CDR1 WSHSY, CDR2 SAAADI. The CDR3 spells CASTLAGGETQYF. CDR3 nucleotide sequence: TGCGCCAGCACACTAGCGGGGGGAGAGACCCAGTACTTC.

This clone has a single count. The CDR3 region is CASSFALDRDEKLFF. Written as DNA, the CDR3 is TGCGCCAGCAGCTTCGCCCTGGACAGGGATGAAAAACTGTTTTTT. The J gene is TRBJ1-4, the V gene TRBV5-1; TRBD1 agrees at 8 bases. CDR1 and CDR2 (germline): SGHRS, YFSETQ. The CDR3 is 15 amino acids. With 2 bases clipped from V and 6 bases from J, the junction kept 6 bases outside the gene matches.

V gene TRBV4-1 combines with J gene TRBJ2-7, with 7 nucleotides matching TRBD2. Germline V gene sequence: CDR1 MGHRA, CDR2 YSYEKL. Losses at the gene ends were 0 bases for V and 5 bases for J; bases not matched to a gene: 7. The length of the CDR3 is 15 residues. The CDR3 nucleotides are TGCGCCAGCAGCCAAGATATGGTAGCGGGTGACGAGCAGTACTTC. Translating it yields CASSQDMVAGDEQYF.

The rearrangement uses TRBV5-4 and TRBJ2-3; D is uncertain. CDR1 and CDR2 (germline): SGHNT, YYREEE (reference sequence). With 4 bases removed from V and 5 bases from J, the gap between germline ends came to 17 bases. The CDR3 has 15 amino acids. CDR3 DNA sequence: TGTGCCAGCAGCGTTGCTGGTTTCGGTGGAGATACGCAGTATTTT. As protein: CASSVAGFGGDTQYF.

This chain uses TRBV10-3 with TRBJ2-5; 8 bases are a match to TRBD1. The V segment lost 7 bases and the J segment 7 bases; nucleotides outside the gene matches: 8. CDR3 length equals 13 residues. Germline CDR1 reads ENHRY; CDR2 reads SYGVKD. The CDR3 spells CAITPTGEGTQYF. DNA for the CDR3: TGTGCCATCACCCCGACAGGGGAAGGGACCCAGTACTTC.

The chain combines TRBV19 with TRBJ1-5; D is uncertain. V was trimmed by 7 bases and J by 6 bases, leaving 19 bases between them. This CDR3 is 15 amino acids long. Germline lookup yields CDR1 LNHDA and CDR2 SQIVND (reference sequence). CDR3 DNA sequence: TGTGCCAGTACCCTGGAGGGTGATGTAGGTCAGCCCCAGCATTTT. This sequence encodes CASTLEGDVGQPQHF.

The rearrangement links TRBV9 to TRBJ2-5, with 8 bases that match TRBD2. The junction had 12 bases not matched to a gene; V was cut back by 7 bases and J by 4 bases. This CDR3 has 15 residues. Germline V lookup: CDR1 SGDLS, CDR2 YYNGEE. The CDR3 DNA follows: TGTGCCAGCTCTCCCAGCGGGAGCTTCCCAGAGACCCAGTACTTC. Translated, it gives CASSPSGSFPETQYF. The full variable domain, rest sourced from reference TRBV9 and TRBJ2-5, is DSGVTQTPKHLITATGQRVTLRCSPRSGDLSVYWYQQSLDQGLQFLIQYYNGEERAKGNILERFSAQQFPDLHSELNLSSLELGDSALYFCASSPSGSFPETQYFGPGTRLLVL.

This rearrangement joins TRBV6-1 to TRBJ1-1, with D possibly matching TRBD1 (5 bases). The V end was cut by 1 base, the J end by 0 bases, with 6 bases between. The CDR3 spans 14 residues. Germline V lookup: CDR1 MNHNS, CDR2 SASEGT. The CDR3 is CASSEDRMNTEAFF. The CDR3 DNA follows: TGTGCCAGCAGTGAAGACAGGATGAACACTGAAGCTTTCTTT.

This chain links TRBV7-8 with TRBJ2-7; TRBD2 agrees at 14 bases. Germline V CDR1 and CDR2: SGHVS, FQNEAQ. The CDR3 extends over 17 amino acids. The V gene end was trimmed by 6 bases and the J gene end by 3 bases; junction bases not matched to a gene: 10. CDR3 region: CASRMGLAGVSHYEQYF. The CDR3 DNA reads as TGTGCCAGCAGAATGGGACTAGCGGGAGTTTCCCACTACGAGCAGTACTTC.

The chain carries TRBV28 and TRBJ2-1; 9 bases are shared with TRBD2. Germline CDR1 reads MDHEN; CDR2 reads SYDVKM. The junction had 4 bases not matched to a gene; V was cut back by 3 bases and J by 4 bases. The CDR3 totals 15 residues. The CDR3 loop reads CASSLPTSGYNEQFF. In nucleotides, the CDR3 is TGTGCCAGCAGTTTGCCGACTAGCGGATACAATGAGCAGTTCTTC.

The V gene is TRBV4-1, the J gene TRBJ2-7, with TRBD2 matching over 7 bases. The CDR3 is made up of 14 amino acids. The germline gives CDR1 MGHRA, CDR2 YSYEKL. Trimming cost V 4 bases and J 0 bases; bases outside gene matches: 3. The CDR3 bases are TGCGCCAGCAGCCGCACTAGCGACTCCTACGAGCAGTACTTC. As protein: CASSRTSDSYEQYF.

The chain uses TRBV6-6 and TRBJ2-5; D is unresolved. Trimming shortened V by 6 bases and J by 2 bases, and 16 bases separated the two germline ends. CDR1 MNHNY and CDR2 SVGAGI come from the germline V gene (reference sequence). The CDR3 covers 15 residues. The DNA of the CDR3 is TGTGCCAGCAGCCCAAGTCAAGGATCTCAAGAGACCCAGTACTTC. Its translation: CASSPSQGSQETQYF.

This clone was counted a single time. The V and J genes are TRBV29-1 and TRBJ2-1, with 9 bases aligning to TRBD2. This CDR3 region has 16 residues. Losses at the gene ends were 0 bases for V and 5 bases for J; bases not matched to a gene: 8. Germline V gene data show CDR1 as SQVTM and CDR2 as ANQGSEA. CDR3 nucleotides: TGCAGCGTTGAAGATCCGGCGGGGGGGCTCAACAATGAGCAGTTCTTC. It specifies CSVEDPAGGLNNEQFF.

The V and J genes are TRBV7-9 and TRBJ2-1; 12 positions match TRBD2. The CDR3 runs to 15 residues. Germline V gene sequence: CDR1 SEHNR, CDR2 FQNEAQ (reference sequence). Trimming cost V 5 bases and J 9 bases; bases outside gene matches: 8. In DNA, the CDR3 is TGTGCCAGCAGCCGACGGACTAGCGGGGCCCTTGAGCAGTTCTTC. It yields the protein CASSRRTSGALEQFF.

V gene TRBV10-3 combines with J gene TRBJ2-1; TRBD2 aligns across 14 bases. Trimming removed 6 bases from V and 9 bases from J; junction bases left unmatched: 4. This CDR3 has 14 amino acids. Germline lookup yields CDR1 ENHRY and CDR2 SYGVKD. The CDR3 loop is CAIRTSGRAGEQFF. The CDR3 region has the DNA TGTGCCATCAGGACTAGCGGGAGGGCCGGTGAGCAGTTCTTC.